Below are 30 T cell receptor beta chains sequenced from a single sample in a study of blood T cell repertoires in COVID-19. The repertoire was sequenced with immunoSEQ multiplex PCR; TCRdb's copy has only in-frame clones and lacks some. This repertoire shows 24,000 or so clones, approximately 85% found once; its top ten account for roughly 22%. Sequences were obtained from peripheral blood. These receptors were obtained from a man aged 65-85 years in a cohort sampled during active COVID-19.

The CDR3 region is CASSSSASGVNEQYF. In DNA, the CDR3 is TGTGCCAGCAGTTCTTCCGCCTCGGGAGTGAACGAGCAGTACTTC. This chain links TRBV28 with TRBJ2-7; tentatively, D is TRBD2 (6 bases). The CDR3 is 15 amino acids. Trimming cost V 4 bases and J 5 bases, with 18 bases left between them. Germline loops: CDR1 MDHEN, CDR2 SYDVKM.

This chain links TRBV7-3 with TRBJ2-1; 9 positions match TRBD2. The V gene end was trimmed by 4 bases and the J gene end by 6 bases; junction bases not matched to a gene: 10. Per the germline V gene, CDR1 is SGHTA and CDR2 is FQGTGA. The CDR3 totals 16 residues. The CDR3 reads CASSSQPLAGFNEQFF. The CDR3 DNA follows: TGTGCCAGCAGCTCCCAGCCCCTAGCGGGATTCAATGAGCAGTTCTTC.

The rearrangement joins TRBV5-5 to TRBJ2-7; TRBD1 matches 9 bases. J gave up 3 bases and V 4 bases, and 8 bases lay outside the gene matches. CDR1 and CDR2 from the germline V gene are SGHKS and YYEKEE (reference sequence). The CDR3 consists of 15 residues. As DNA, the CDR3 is TGTGCCAGCAGCCGCGGACAGGGGACCGGCTACGAGCAGTACTTC. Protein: CASSRGQGTGYEQYF.

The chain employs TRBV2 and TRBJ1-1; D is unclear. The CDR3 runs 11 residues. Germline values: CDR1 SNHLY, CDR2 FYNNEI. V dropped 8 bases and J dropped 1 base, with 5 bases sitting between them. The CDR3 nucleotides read TGTGCCAGCGGAGGGAACACTGAAGCTTTCTTT. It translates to CASGGNTEAFF.

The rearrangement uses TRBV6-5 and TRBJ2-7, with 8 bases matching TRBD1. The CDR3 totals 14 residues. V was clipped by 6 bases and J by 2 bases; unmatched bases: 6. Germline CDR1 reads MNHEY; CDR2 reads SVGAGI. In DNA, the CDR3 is TGTGCCAGCAGAATCGGACAGGGCACCTACGAGCAGTACTTC. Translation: CASRIGQGTYEQYF.

The CDR3 region has the DNA TGTGCCAGCAGTCGCGGCGTAATGAACACTGAAGCTTTCTTT. The encoded protein is CASSRGVMNTEAFF. The chain links TRBV27 to TRBJ1-1; D ambiguous. The CDR3 has 14 residues. CDR1 and CDR2 from the germline V gene are MNHEY and SMNVEV (reference sequence). Trimming pared 5 bases from V and 0 bases from J, leaving 10 bases between.

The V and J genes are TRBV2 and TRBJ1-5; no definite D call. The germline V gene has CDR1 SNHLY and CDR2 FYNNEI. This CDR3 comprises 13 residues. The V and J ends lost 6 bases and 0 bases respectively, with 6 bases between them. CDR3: CASRPDSNQPQHF. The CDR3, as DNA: TGTGCCAGCAGACCAGATAGCAATCAGCCCCAGCATTTT.

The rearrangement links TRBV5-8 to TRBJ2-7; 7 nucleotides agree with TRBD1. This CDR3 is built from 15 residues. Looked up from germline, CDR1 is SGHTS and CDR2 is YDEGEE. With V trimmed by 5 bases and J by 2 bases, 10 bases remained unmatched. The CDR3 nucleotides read TGTGCCAGCAGAAGACCCGACAGGGTCCCCTACGAGCAGTACTTC. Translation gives CASRRPDRVPYEQYF.

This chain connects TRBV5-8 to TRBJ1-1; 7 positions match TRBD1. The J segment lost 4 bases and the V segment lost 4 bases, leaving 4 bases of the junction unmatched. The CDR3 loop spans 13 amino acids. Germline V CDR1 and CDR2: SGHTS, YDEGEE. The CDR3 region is CASSHRQGTEAFF. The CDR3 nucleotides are TGTGCCAGCAGCCATCGACAGGGCACTGAAGCTTTCTTT.

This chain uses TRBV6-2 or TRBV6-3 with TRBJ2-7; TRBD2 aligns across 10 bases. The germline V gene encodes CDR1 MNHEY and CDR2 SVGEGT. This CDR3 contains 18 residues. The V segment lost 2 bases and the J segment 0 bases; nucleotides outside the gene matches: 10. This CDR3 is CASSYPSGSLYLSYEQYF. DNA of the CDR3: TGTGCCAGCAGTTACCCTAGCGGGAGCTTGTACCTCTCCTACGAGCAGTACTTC.

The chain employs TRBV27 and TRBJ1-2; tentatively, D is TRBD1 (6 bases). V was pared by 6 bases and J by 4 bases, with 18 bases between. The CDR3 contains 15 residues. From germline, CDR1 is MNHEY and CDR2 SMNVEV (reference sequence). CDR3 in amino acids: CASRPGTISLYGYTF. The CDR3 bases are TGTGCCAGCAGGCCTGGGACAATCTCCCTCTATGGCTACACCTTC.

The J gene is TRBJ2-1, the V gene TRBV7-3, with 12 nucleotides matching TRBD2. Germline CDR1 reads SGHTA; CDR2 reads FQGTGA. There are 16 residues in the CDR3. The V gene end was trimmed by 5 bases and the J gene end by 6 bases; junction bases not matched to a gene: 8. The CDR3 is CASSHGGTSGPNEQFF. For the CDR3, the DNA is TGTGCCAGCAGCCATGGTGGGACTAGCGGGCCCAATGAGCAGTTCTTC.

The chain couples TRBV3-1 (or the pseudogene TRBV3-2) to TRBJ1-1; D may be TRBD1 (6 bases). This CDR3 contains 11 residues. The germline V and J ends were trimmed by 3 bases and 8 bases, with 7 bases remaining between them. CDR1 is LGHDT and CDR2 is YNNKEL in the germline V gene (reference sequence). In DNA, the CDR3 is TGTGCCAGCAGCCATACAGGGGAAGCTTTCTTT. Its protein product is CASSHTGEAFF.

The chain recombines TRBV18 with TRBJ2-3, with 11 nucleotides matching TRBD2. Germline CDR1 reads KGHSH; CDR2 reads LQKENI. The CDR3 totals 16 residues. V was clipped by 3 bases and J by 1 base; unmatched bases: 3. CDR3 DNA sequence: TGTGCCAGCTCACCCATAGCGGGAGGGCGCACAGATACGCAGTATTTT. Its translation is CASSPIAGGRTDTQYF. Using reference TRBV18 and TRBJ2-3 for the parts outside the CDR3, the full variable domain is NAGVMQNPRHLVRRRGQEARLRCSPMKGHSHVYWYRQLPEEGLKFMVYLQKENIIDESGMPKERFSAEFPKEGPSILRIQQVVRGDSAAYFCASSPIAGGRTDTQYFGPGTRLTVL.

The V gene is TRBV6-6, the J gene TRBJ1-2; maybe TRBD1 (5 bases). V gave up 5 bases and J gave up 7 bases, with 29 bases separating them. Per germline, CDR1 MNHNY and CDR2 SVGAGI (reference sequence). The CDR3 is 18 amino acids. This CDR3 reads CASSRQARASGSGGGYTF. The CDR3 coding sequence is TGTGCCAGCAGTCGCCAAGCCCGGGCCTCGGGATCCGGGGGTGGCTACACCTTC.

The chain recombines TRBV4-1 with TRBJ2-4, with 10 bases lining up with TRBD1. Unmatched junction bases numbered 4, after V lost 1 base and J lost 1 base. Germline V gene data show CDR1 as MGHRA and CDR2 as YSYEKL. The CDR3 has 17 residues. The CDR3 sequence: CASSQAAGQGAKNIQYF. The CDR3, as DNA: TGCGCCAGCAGCCAAGCAGCGGGACAGGGGGCCAAAAACATTCAGTACTTC.

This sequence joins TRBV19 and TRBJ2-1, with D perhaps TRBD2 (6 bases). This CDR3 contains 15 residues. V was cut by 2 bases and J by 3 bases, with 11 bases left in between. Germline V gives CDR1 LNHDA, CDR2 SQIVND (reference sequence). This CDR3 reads CASSIRASVYNEQFF. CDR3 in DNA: TGTGCCAGTAGTATACGGGCTAGCGTCTACAATGAGCAGTTCTTC.

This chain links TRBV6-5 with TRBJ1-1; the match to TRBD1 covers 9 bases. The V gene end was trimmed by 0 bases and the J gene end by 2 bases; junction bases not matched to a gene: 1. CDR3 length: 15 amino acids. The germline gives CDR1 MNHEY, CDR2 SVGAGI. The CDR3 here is CASSYSGQGNTEAFF. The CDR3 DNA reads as TGTGCCAGCAGTTACTCGGGACAGGGAAACACTGAAGCTTTCTTT.

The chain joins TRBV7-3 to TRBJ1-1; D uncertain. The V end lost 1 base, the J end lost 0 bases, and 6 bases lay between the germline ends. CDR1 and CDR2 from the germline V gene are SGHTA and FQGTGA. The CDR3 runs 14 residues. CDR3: CASSLMPVNTEAFF. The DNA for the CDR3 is TGTGCCAGCAGCTTAATGCCGGTGAACACTGAAGCTTTCTTT.

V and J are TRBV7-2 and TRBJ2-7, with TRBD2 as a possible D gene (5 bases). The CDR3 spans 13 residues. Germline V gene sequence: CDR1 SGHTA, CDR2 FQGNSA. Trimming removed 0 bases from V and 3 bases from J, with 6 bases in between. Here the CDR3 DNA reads TGTGCCAGCAGCTTAGCGGGAGACTACGAGCAGTACTTC. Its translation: CASSLAGDYEQYF.

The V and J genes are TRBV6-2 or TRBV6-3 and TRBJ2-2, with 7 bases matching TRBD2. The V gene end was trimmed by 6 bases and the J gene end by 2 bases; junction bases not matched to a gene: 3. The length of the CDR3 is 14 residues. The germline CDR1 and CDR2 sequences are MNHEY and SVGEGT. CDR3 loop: CASSQGLNTGELFF. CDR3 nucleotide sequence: TGTGCCAGCAGCCAGGGACTAAACACCGGGGAGCTGTTTTTT.

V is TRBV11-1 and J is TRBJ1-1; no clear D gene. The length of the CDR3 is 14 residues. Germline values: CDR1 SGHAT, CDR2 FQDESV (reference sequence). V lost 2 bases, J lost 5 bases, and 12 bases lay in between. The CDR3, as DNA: TGTGCCAGCAGCTTAAGGAGGGTAGTTACTGAAGCTTTCTTT. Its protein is CASSLRRVVTEAFF.

CDR3 amino acids: CASSTGGSGRYNEQFF. CDR3 sequence (DNA): TGTGCCAGCAGCACTGGGGGGAGCGGGCGCTACAATGAGCAGTTCTTC. The chain carries TRBV21-1 and TRBJ2-1; TRBD2 reflects the table's D call only, with no check against the DNA. TRBV21-1 is a pseudogene segment. The CDR3 totals 16 residues.

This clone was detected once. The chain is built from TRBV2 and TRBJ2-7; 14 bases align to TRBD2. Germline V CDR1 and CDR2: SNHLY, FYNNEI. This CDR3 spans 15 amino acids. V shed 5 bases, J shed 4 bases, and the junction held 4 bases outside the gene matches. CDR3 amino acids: CASSRGLAGEYEQYF. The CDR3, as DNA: TGTGCCAGCAGTAGGGGACTAGCGGGAGAGTACGAGCAGTACTTC.

The CDR3: CASSGQGLRETQYF. In DNA, the CDR3 is TGTGCCAGCAGTGGGCAGGGGTTGAGGGAGACCCAGTACTTC. The chain recombines TRBV2 with TRBJ2-5; tentatively, D is TRBD1 (6 bases). V gave up 4 bases and J gave up 5 bases, with 14 bases separating them. The CDR3 is made up of 14 amino acids. Germline CDR1 is SNHLY and CDR2 is FYNNEI.

This chain's CDR3 is CASSPRAGRTDTQYF. CDR3 bases: TGTGCCAGCTCACCACGGGCCGGTCGCACAGATACGCAGTATTTT. The chain uses TRBV18 and TRBJ2-3; D ambiguous. The germline V gene encodes CDR1 KGHSH and CDR2 LQKENI. V shed 1 base and J shed 1 base, with 9 bases lying between them. CDR3 length equals 15 residues.

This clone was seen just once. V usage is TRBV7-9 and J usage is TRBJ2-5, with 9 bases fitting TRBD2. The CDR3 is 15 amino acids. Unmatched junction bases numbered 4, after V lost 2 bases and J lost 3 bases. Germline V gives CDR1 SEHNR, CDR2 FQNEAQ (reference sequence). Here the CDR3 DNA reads TGTGCCAGCAGCTTACTAGCTAGCGGGGAAGAGACCCAGTACTTC. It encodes CASSLLASGEETQYF. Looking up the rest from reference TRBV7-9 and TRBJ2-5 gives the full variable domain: DTGVSQNPRHKITKRGQNVTFRCDPISEHNRLYWYRQTLGQGPEFLTYFQNEAQLEKSRLLSDRFSAERPKGSFSTLEIQRTEQGDSAMYLCASSLLASGEETQYFGPGTRLLVL.

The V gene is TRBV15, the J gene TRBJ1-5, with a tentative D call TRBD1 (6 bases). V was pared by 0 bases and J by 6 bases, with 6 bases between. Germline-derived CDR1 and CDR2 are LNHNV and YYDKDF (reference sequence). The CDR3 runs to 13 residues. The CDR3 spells CATSRDRGQPQHF. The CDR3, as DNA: TGTGCCACCAGCAGAGACAGGGGTCAGCCCCAGCATTTT.

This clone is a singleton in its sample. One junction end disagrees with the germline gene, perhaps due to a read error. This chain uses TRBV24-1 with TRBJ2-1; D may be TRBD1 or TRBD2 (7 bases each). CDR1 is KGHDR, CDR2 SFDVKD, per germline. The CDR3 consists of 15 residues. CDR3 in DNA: TGTGCCCCCAGGGGGGGGGAGGGCCAAGGTAATGAGCAGTTCTTC. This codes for CAPRGGEGQGNEQFF.

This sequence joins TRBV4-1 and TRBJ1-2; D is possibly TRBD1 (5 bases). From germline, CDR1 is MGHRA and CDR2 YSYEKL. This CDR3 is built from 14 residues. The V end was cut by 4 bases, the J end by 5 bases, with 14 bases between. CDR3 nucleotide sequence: TGCGCCAGCAGCCCCCGCGTGGCAGGGTATGGCTACACCTTC. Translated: CASSPRVAGYGYTF.